What follows is one T cell receptor (beta chain) and its context. Original methodology: It was from reference gene primer amplification that nucleated cell counts were estimated. Assay used: immunoSEQ multiplex PCR; TCRdb lists only in-frame clones, some missing. The V and J calls and clone size come from that table; D and trimming were worked out from the DNA. The sample records tens of thousands of clones, 85% to 90% being singletons. Trimming took 2 bases from V and 7 from J; bases not matched to a gene: 14. Per the germline V gene, CDR1 is KGHSH and CDR2 is LQKENI. The CDR3 loop spans 16 amino acids. The sample comes from a study of blood T cell repertoires in COVID-19. At the level of the study: From the United States, Italy and Spain came samples of acute and convalescent COVID-19. Sources were T cells, B-cell-depleted T cells, or PBMCs; the material itself was cDNA or gDNA.

This chain links TRBV18 with TRBJ2-7; 7 nucleotides line up with TRBD1. This TCR came from a woman older than 75 with acute or convalescent COVID-19. Sequencing used peripheral blood. Here the CDR3 DNA reads TGTGCCAGCTCACCAGAGACAGGGTCTCGTGGGGTAGAGCAGTACTTC. Translated, it gives CASSPETGSRGVEQYF. Drawing the rest from reference TRBV18 and TRBJ2-7, the complete variable domain is NAGVMQNPRHLVRRRGQEARLRCSPMKGHSHVYWYRQLPEEGLKFMVYLQKENIIDESGMPKERFSAEFPKEGPSILRIQQVVRGDSAAYFCASSPETGSRGVEQYFGPGTRLTVT.